Listed below are T cell receptor beta chains from one sample, sequenced in a study of T cell repertoires in aging, cancer and after chemotherapy. TCRdb ran MiXCR on the multiplex PCR reads and lists one entry per CDR3 protein. The sample shows 4,000 or so distinct CDR3 sequences, 29% of them seen only once. Sequencing input: blood. These receptors were collected from a human donor with a solid tumor. Both conserved end residues are part of each CDR3. Fields, in order: D gene, V gene, clone size, J gene, CDR3 DNA, CDR3 protein. D genes are given only for firm matches. Clone size, where shown, is once, few, many, or a class for clones that have expanded.

>TRBD1|TRBV6-1|-|TRBJ2-7
TGTGCCAGCAGAGGACAGGGGAGACCCTACGAGCAGTACTTC
CASRGQGRPYEQYF
>TRBD2|TRBV6-5|-|TRBJ2-5
TGTGCCAGCAGTCTTAGCGGGCTCCAAGAGACCCAGTACTTC
CASSLSGLQETQYF
>-|TRBV27|-|TRBJ2-4
TGTGCCAGCAGTTCGAAACTAGCACAAGACATTCAGTACTTC
CASSSKLAQDIQYF
>-|TRBV12-3/TRBV12-4|few|TRBJ1-3
TGTGCCAGCAGTCCCAAGTTTGGAAACACCATATATTTT
CASSPKFGNTIYF
>-|TRBV12-3/TRBV12-4|few|TRBJ1-1
TGTGCCAGCAGCCCCCTAGGGAGGGACACTGAAGCTTTCTTT
CASSPLGRDTEAFF
>-|TRBV10-3|-|TRBJ2-7
TGCGCCAGCAGTGATTCCGGGGACGAGCAGTACTTC
CASSDSGDEQYF
>-|TRBV6-1|once|TRBJ2-1
TGTGCCAGCAGTGAAAGTTCAGCGGACAATGAGAAGTTCTTC
CASSESSADNEKFF
>TRBD1|TRBV5-3|-|TRBJ1-1
TGCGCCAGCAGCTTGGCGGACAGGCCCTCGCGCACTGAAGCTTTCTTT
CASSLADRPSRTEAFF
>-|TRBV11-2|-|TRBJ2-1
TGTGCCAGCAGCTTAGACGGGGGACCAGGGGAAACAAATGAGCAGTTCTTC
CASSLDGGPGETNEQFF
>-|TRBV13|few|TRBJ1-1
TGTGCCAGCAGCTTAGGCTTTTCCAGGAACACTGAAGCTTTCTTT
CASSLGFSRNTEAFF
>-|TRBV6-5|few|TRBJ2-1
TGTGCCAGCAGGGACACCTACCCCAATGAGCAGTTCTTC
CASRDTYPNEQFF